This note documents a single T cell receptor (beta chain) sequence. Antigen specificity is unknown. No infections or other immune events were documented during collection. This sample stems from a study of identifying expanded T cells in peripheral blood. Study-wide findings and caveats: Across healthy donors, higher total template counts meant significantly greater roughly 2-week count variance. About 1.2 clones differed between technical replicates, versus approximately 16 and 19 over time.

The method was immunoSEQ multiplex PCR; TCRdb's version includes in-frame clones alone and lacks a portion of them. The sample lists approximately 92,000 clones; approximately 85% were seen once. The V gene's germline CDR1 is ENHRY and CDR2 SYGVKD. There are 14 residues in the CDR3. Germline trimming cut 7 bases from V and 13 bases from J; bases unmatched to any gene: 15. This TCR came from a person aged 18 to 70 in good health. The specimen was blood. This chain connects TRBV10-3 to TRBJ2-1, with 8 bases matching TRBD1. The CDR3 loop reads CAITAQGAAVGQFF. The CDR3 bases are TGTGCCATCACTGCCCAGGGGGCGGCTGTGGGTCAGTTCTTC.